This is a list of T cell receptor beta chains from one sample in a study of cytomegalovirus exposure and HLA in healthy donors. Data came from immunoSEQ multiplex PCR; TCRdb stores just in-frame clones and leaves some out. The sample gives 45,000 to 60,000 clones, 70% to 80% of which show up once; roughly 6.3% is in the top ten. Sequencing used PBMCs. The receptors shown here come from a young man in good health and CMV-seronegative. Each CDR3 is given with its conserved first and last residue. A D gene is named only where the DNA matches it firmly. Only part of the rows carry a size: once, few, many, or a class if the clone is expanded.

V gene: TRBV9
D gene: TRBD1
clone size: -
J gene: TRBJ2-1
CDR3 protein: CASSAGTGAYNEQFF
CDR3 DNA: TGTGCCAGCAGCGCCGGGACAGGGGCCTACAATGAGCAGTTCTTC

V gene: TRBV5-4
D gene: TRBD2
clone size: -
J gene: TRBJ2-7
CDR3 protein: CASSLELAGIYEQYF
CDR3 DNA: TGTGCCAGCAGCTTGGAACTAGCGGGGATCTACGAGCAGTACTTC

V gene: TRBV13
D gene: -
clone size: -
J gene: TRBJ2-5
CDR3 protein: CASSLGQGQETQYF
CDR3 DNA: TGTGCCAGCAGCTTAGGACAGGGCCAAGAGACCCAGTACTTC

V gene: TRBV5-6
D gene: -
clone size: -
J gene: TRBJ2-4
CDR3 protein: CASSLAVGPGNIQYF
CDR3 DNA: TGTGCCAGCAGCTTGGCCGTTGGGCCCGGAAACATTCAGTACTTC

V gene: TRBV2
D gene: -
clone size: once
J gene: TRBJ1-2
CDR3 protein: CASKQGSEGYTF
CDR3 DNA: TGTGCCAGTAAACAGGGATCGGAGGGCTACACCTTC

V gene: TRBV7-6
D gene: TRBD2
clone size: -
J gene: TRBJ2-3
CDR3 protein: CASSLGSGVTDTQYF
CDR3 DNA: TGTGCCAGCAGCTTAGGTAGCGGGGTCACAGATACGCAGTATTTT

V gene: TRBV2
D gene: -
clone size: -
J gene: TRBJ1-2
CDR3 protein: CASLKFEGDYGYTF
CDR3 DNA: TGTGCCAGCCTTAAATTCGAGGGGGACTATGGCTACACCTTC

V gene: TRBV7-2
D gene: TRBD1
clone size: -
J gene: TRBJ2-3
CDR3 protein: CASSLKKEQGPGFFDTQYF
CDR3 DNA: TGTGCCAGCAGCCTAAAAAAGGAACAGGGGCCCGGGTTTTTTGATACGCAGTATTTT

V gene: TRBV7-9
D gene: TRBD2
clone size: once
J gene: TRBJ2-7
CDR3 protein: CASSLGLAGGSYEQYF
CDR3 DNA: TGTGCCAGCAGCTTAGGACTAGCGGGAGGCTCCTACGAGCAGTACTTC

V gene: TRBV5-1
D gene: -
clone size: -
J gene: TRBJ1-2
CDR3 protein: CASSPDASRASYTF
CDR3 DNA: TGCGCCAGCAGCCCCGATGCTTCCAGGGCGAGCTACACCTTC

V gene: TRBV7-9
D gene: -
clone size: -
J gene: TRBJ2-3
CDR3 protein: CASSLDRTGTDTQYF
CDR3 DNA: TGTGCCAGCAGCTTGGACAGAACGGGCACAGATACGCAGTATTTT

V gene: TRBV6-5
D gene: -
clone size: -
J gene: TRBJ1-1
CDR3 protein: CASSLRQNTEAFF
CDR3 DNA: TGTGCCAGCAGTCTTCGACAGAACACTGAAGCTTTCTTT

V gene: TRBV19
D gene: TRBD2
clone size: -
J gene: TRBJ2-3
CDR3 protein: CASSIVAGEFWTQYF
CDR3 DNA: TGTGCCAGTAGTATAGTGGCGGGAGAATTTTGGACGCAGTATTTT

V gene: TRBV29-1
D gene: -
clone size: -
J gene: TRBJ2-5
CDR3 protein: CSVEDRGGQETQYF
CDR3 DNA: TGCAGCGTTGAAGATCGAGGGGGCCAAGAGACCCAGTACTTC

V gene: TRBV19
D gene: -
clone size: -
J gene: TRBJ2-2
CDR3 protein: CASSIFRGRSGELFF
CDR3 DNA: TGTGCCAGTAGTATTTTCAGGGGTCGGTCCGGGGAGCTGTTTTTT

V gene: TRBV2
D gene: -
clone size: few
J gene: TRBJ1-1
CDR3 protein: CASSEGVNTEAFF
CDR3 DNA: TGTGCCAGCAGTGAAGGCGTGAACACTGAAGCTTTCTTT

V gene: TRBV6-6
D gene: -
clone size: few
J gene: TRBJ2-7
CDR3 protein: CASSITGNLGEQYF
CDR3 DNA: TGTGCCAGCAGTATCACAGGGAACTTGGGAGAGCAGTACTTC

V gene: TRBV6-6
D gene: -
clone size: -
J gene: TRBJ1-2
CDR3 protein: CASSYSAASYGYTF
CDR3 DNA: TGTGCCAGCAGTTACTCTGCGGCATCCTATGGCTACACCTTC

V gene: TRBV25-1
D gene: TRBD1
clone size: once
J gene: TRBJ1-2
CDR3 protein: CASSGGTGLYGYTF
CDR3 DNA: TGTGCCAGCAGTGGGGGGACAGGGCTCTATGGCTACACCTTC

V gene: TRBV29-1
D gene: TRBD1
clone size: -
J gene: TRBJ1-2
CDR3 protein: CSVARDRGADDYGYTF
CDR3 DNA: TGCAGCGTTGCCCGGGACAGGGGAGCAGATGACTATGGCTACACCTTC

V gene: TRBV25-1
D gene: TRBD2
clone size: -
J gene: TRBJ2-4
CDR3 protein: CASIGGLAGVAKNIQYF
CDR3 DNA: TGTGCCAGCATCGGGGGACTAGCGGGAGTAGCCAAAAACATTCAGTACTTC

V gene: TRBV7-8
D gene: TRBD2
clone size: -
J gene: TRBJ2-5
CDR3 protein: CASSPRGVAGVRREVETQYF
CDR3 DNA: TGTGCCAGCAGCCCTCGTGGGGTAGCGGGAGTTCGTCGGGAAGTAGAGACCCAGTACTTC

V gene: TRBV29-1
D gene: TRBD1
clone size: -
J gene: TRBJ1-2
CDR3 protein: CSVEKTGGGYTF
CDR3 DNA: TGCAGCGTTGAAAAGACAGGGGGTGGCTACACCTTC

V gene: TRBV19
D gene: TRBD1
clone size: -
J gene: TRBJ2-3
CDR3 protein: CASRAPGQGTDTQYF
CDR3 DNA: TGTGCCAGCAGGGCCCCGGGACAGGGGACAGATACGCAGTATTTT

V gene: TRBV2
D gene: -
clone size: -
J gene: TRBJ2-5
CDR3 protein: CASKMTEAQETQYF
CDR3 DNA: TGTGCCAGCAAAATGACAGAGGCCCAAGAGACCCAGTACTTC

V gene: TRBV6-4
D gene: -
clone size: -
J gene: TRBJ1-5
CDR3 protein: CASSEQHSNQPQHF
CDR3 DNA: TGTGCCAGCAGTGAACAGCATAGCAATCAGCCCCAGCATTTT